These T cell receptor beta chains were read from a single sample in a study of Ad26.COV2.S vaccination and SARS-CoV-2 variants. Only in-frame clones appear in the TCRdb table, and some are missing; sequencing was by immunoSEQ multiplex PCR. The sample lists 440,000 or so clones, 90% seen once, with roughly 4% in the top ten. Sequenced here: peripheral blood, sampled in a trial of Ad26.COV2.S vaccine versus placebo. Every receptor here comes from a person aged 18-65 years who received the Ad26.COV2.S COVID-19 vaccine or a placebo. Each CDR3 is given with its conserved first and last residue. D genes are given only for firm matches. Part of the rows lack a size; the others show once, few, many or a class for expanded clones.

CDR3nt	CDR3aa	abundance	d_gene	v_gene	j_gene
TGCGCCAGCAGCCCTACCTCCGGGGGGAGTTCGCCCTTCTACGAGCAGTACTTC	CASSPTSGGSSPFYEQYF	-	TRBD2	TRBV5-1	TRBJ2-7
TGTGCCAGCAGCCAAGATTCCAGGGAAGCTTTCTTT	CASSQDSREAFF	-	-	TRBV3-1/TRBV3-2	TRBJ1-1
TGTGCCACCAGTCCCTCCGGCTGGGGCTCAGCTCGGGTCGACAATGAGCAGTTCTTC	CATSPSGWGSARVDNEQFF	-	-	TRBV24-1	TRBJ2-1
TGTGCCAGCAGTGACGCCACAGGGGCGACTAATGAAAAACTGTTTTTT	CASSDATGATNEKLFF	-	TRBD1	TRBV6-1	TRBJ1-4
TGTGCCAGCAGCTTGGTAGCGGGAGGGAGCTCCTACGAGCAGTACTTC	CASSLVAGGSSYEQYF	-	TRBD2	TRBV11-2	TRBJ2-7
TGCGCCAGCAGCCAAGACACTGAAGCTTTCTTT	CASSQDTEAFF	-	-	TRBV4-1	TRBJ1-1
TGTGCCAGCAGTCACCAGGGGGTGGATGGCTACACCTTC	CASSHQGVDGYTF	once	TRBD1	TRBV12-3/TRBV12-4	TRBJ1-2
TGTGCCAGCAGTTTCCGGGATTATGGCTACACCTTC	CASSFRDYGYTF	-	-	TRBV28	TRBJ1-2
TGTGCCAGCAGCCCTAGGGTGGGGGCCTACGAGCAGTACTTC	CASSPRVGAYEQYF	-	-	TRBV7-9	TRBJ2-7
TGTGCCAGCTCACCCGGTGGTCACGAGCAGTACTTC	CASSPGGHEQYF	-	-	TRBV18	TRBJ2-7
TGTGCCAGCAGCAAAGAGGGACACAGCTACGAGCAGTACTTC	CASSKEGHSYEQYF	once	-	TRBV5-4	TRBJ2-7
TGTGCCAGCAGACCCCCCGGAGCTAACTATGGCTACACCTTC	CASRPPGANYGYTF	-	-	TRBV28	TRBJ1-2
TGTGCCAGCAGCGTAGTTCCAACCGGGACATTTAGCGGGGAGCTGTTTTTT	CASSVVPTGTFSGELFF	-	-	TRBV9	TRBJ2-2
TGTGCCAGTAGTATAGGCGCAGGGATAACCTACGAGCAGTACTTC	CASSIGAGITYEQYF	-	-	TRBV19	TRBJ2-7
TGTGCCAGCAGCTGGGACAGGGTATCCTACGAGCAGTACTTC	CASSWDRVSYEQYF	-	TRBD1	TRBV7-9	TRBJ2-7
TGTGCCAGCAGCTTAGTTCGCAGCTCCTACGAGCAGTACTTC	CASSLVRSSYEQYF	-	-	TRBV7-9	TRBJ2-7
TGTGCCAGCAGCTCCTATTGGGCCTCCGGGGAGCAGTTCTTC	CASSSYWASGEQFF	-	-	TRBV6-5	TRBJ2-1